This TCR beta chain was profiled in a study of tissue T cells after allogeneic stem cell transplantation. The study's findings and limits: Within patients, tissue anatomy strongly shaped TCR repertoire composition. Which tissue TCRs were alloreactive or antigen-specific was not determined. Some clones might be persisting host cells.

Produced via immunoSEQ multiplex PCR; TCRdb's table is partial and in-frame only. The table includes approximately 47,000 clones, about 73% detected once. In regard to this clone: No antigen is known for it. Gene names denote mouse genes. The CDR3 goes on 1 residue after the read ends, and that part is filled in from the germline J gene.

This CDR3 comprises 16 residues. Germline values: CDR1 KGHPV, CDR2 FQNQEV (reference sequence). Trimming at V came to 0 bases and at J to 0 bases, leaving 5 bases not matched to a gene. The material sequenced was sorted cells pooled from one or two spleens. This sequence was found in a pool of C57BL/6 mice in good health. This chain joins TRBV26 and TRBJ2-7; 7 bases fit TRBD2. The DNA read from the CDR3 is TGTGCCAGCAGTCTGTCGTGGGGGGTCAGCTCCTATGAACAGTAC. Protein product: CASSLSWGVSSYEQY. The CDR3 in full is CASSLSWGVSSYEQYF. The variable domain in full, completed from reference TRBV26 and TRBJ2-7, reads NSKVIQTPRYLVKGQGQKAKMRCIPEKGHPVVFWYQQNKNNEFKFLINFQNQEVLQQIDMTEKRFSAECPSNSPCSLEIQSSEAGDSALYLCASSLSWGVSSYEQYFGPGTRLTVL.